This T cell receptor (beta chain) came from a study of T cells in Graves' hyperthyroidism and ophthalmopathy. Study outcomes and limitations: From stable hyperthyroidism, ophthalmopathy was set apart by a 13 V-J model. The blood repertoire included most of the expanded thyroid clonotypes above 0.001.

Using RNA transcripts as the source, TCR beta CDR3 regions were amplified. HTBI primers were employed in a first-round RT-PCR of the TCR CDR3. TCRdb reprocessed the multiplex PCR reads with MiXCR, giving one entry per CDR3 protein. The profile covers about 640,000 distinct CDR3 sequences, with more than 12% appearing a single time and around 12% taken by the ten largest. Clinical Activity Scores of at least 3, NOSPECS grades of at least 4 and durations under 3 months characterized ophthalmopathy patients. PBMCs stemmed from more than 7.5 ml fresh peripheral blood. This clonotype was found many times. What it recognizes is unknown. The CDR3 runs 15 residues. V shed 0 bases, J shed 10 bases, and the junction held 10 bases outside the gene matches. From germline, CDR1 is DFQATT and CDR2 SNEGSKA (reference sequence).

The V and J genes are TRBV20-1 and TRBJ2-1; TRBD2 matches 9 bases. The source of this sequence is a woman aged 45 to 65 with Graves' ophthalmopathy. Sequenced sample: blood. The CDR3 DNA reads TGCAGTGCTAGAGATTGGGAACTAGCGGGCCGGGAGCAGTTCTTC. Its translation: CSARDWELAGREQFF.